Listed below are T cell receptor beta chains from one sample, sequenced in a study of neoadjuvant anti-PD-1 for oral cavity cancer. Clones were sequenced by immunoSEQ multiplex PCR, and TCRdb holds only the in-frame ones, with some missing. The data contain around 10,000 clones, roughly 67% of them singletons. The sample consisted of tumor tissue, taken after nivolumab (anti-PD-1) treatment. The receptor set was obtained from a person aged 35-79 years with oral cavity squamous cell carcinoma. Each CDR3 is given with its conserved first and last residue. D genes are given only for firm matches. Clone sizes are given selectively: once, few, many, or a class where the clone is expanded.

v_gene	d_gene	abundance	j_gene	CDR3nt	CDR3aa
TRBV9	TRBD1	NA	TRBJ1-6	TGTGCCAGCAGCGTAGAGGGGACAGGTGGGAATTCACCCCTCCACTTT	CASSVEGTGGNSPLHF
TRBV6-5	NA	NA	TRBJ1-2	TGTGCCAGCAGTTACTCGCGATTTGGGACAAGTGGCTACACCTTC	CASSYSRFGTSGYTF
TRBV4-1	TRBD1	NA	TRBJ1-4	TGCGCCAGCAGCCAAGGTTCGGGACAGTTCACTAATGAAAAACTGTTTTTT	CASSQGSGQFTNEKLFF
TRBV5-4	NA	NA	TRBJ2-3	TGTGCCAGCAGCTTAGGAGGGTTCGGGACAGATACGCAGTATTTT	CASSLGGFGTDTQYF
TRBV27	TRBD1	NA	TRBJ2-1	TGTGCCAGCAGTTTAGGAAACAGGGGGATCTACAATGAGCAGTTCTTC	CASSLGNRGIYNEQFF
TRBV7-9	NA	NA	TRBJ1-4	TGTGCCAGCAGCGGAGTGGGGAGGGTAATTGAAAAACTGTTTTTT	CASSGVGRVIEKLFF
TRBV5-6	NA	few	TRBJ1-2	TGTGCCAGCAGCTTGAGGACACCCAGCTATGGCTACACCTTC	CASSLRTPSYGYTF
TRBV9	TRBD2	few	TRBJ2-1	TGTGCCAGCAGCGTTGGACTAGCGGAGAGGGGGCAGTTCTTC	CASSVGLAERGQFF
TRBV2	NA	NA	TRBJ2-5	TGTGCCAGCAGGACCTGGCAGCCCGGGAAAGAGACCCAGTACTTC	CASRTWQPGKETQYF
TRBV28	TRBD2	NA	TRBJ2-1	TGTGCCAGCAGTTTAGGGAGGGGCCTGGTCTACAATGAGCAGTTCTTC	CASSLGRGLVYNEQFF
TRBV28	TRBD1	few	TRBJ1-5	TGTGCCAGCAGTTCCGGACAGGGAGGCAATCAGCCCCAGCATTTT	CASSSGQGGNQPQHF
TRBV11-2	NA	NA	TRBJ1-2	TGTGCCAGCAGCTCACAGAATGTAAACTATGGCTACACCTTC	CASSSQNVNYGYTF
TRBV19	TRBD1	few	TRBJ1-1	TGTGCCAGTCATACCTTAACAGGGGGTGTCTCTGAAGCTTTCTTT	CASHTLTGGVSEAFF
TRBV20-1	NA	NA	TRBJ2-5	TGCAGTGCAGCGCAGGAGACCCAGTACTTC	CSAAQETQYF
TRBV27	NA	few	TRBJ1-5	TGTGCCAGCAGACTTTGGGGGGATCAGCCCCAGCATTTT	CASRLWGDQPQHF
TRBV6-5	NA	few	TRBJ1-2	TGTGCCAGCAGTCCGACACCCAACTATGGCTACACCTTC	CASSPTPNYGYTF
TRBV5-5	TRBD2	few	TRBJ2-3	TGTGCCAGCTCTCAGACTAGCGCTAGCACAGATACGCAGTATTTT	CASSQTSASTDTQYF
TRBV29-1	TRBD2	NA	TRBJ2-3	TGCAGCGTTGTAGGACTAGCGGAGAATACGCAGTATTTT	CSVVGLAENTQYF
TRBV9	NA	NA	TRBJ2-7	TGTGCCAGCAGCGTAGGCAGCCAGTACGAGCAGTACTTC	CASSVGSQYEQYF
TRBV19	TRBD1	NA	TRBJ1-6	TGTGCCAGTAACTCCGGGACAGAAGTCTATAATTCACCCCTCCACTTT	CASNSGTEVYNSPLHF
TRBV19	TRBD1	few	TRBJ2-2	TGTGCCAGTAGTAGGACAGGGACGAACACCGGGGAGCTGTTTTTT	CASSRTGTNTGELFF
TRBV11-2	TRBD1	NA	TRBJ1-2	TGTGCCAGCAGCTTAGATCTAGGACAGGGACCCAGGGGCTACACCTTC	CASSLDLGQGPRGYTF
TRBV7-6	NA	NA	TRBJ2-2	TGTGCCAGCAGCTTAGCGTCGAACACCGGGGAGCTGTTTTTT	CASSLASNTGELFF
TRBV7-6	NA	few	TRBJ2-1	TGTGCCAGCAGCTTAGTCAACAATGAGCAGTTCTTC	CASSLVNNEQFF
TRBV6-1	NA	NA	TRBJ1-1	TGTGCCAGCAGCAGGACAAGGGGTAGATGGACTGAAGCTTTCTTT	CASSRTRGRWTEAFF
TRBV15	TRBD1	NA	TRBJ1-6	TGTGCCACCAGCAGAGTGGGGACAGGGACCCTTAATTCACCCCTCCACTTT	CATSRVGTGTLNSPLHF
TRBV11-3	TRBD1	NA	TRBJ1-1	TGTGCCAGCAGCTTAGGTCAGGGGGCCATGAACACTGAAGCTTTCTTT	CASSLGQGAMNTEAFF
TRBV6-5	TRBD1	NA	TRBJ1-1	TGTGCCAGCCACAGGGGGCAGGGGGAAGCTTTCTTT	CASHRGQGEAFF
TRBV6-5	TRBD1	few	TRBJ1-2	TGTGCCAGCAGTGCACAGGGGGCCGGGGGCTACACCTTC	CASSAQGAGGYTF
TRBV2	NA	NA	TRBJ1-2	TGTGCCAGCAGACCGTTAGCGACAGGACTAAGAGGCTACACCTTC	CASRPLATGLRGYTF
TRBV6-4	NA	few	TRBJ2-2	TGTGCCAGCAGTGGACAGCACACCGGGGAGCTGTTTTTT	CASSGQHTGELFF
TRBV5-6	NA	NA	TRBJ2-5	TGTGCCAGCAGCTTGGCGGTCATTCAAGAGACCCAGTACTTC	CASSLAVIQETQYF
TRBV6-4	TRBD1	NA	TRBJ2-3	TGTGCCAGCAGCCGGGACAGGCAAGATACGCAGTATTTT	CASSRDRQDTQYF
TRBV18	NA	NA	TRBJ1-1	TGTGCCAGCTCACCATTGAGCCAGAGGAGCACTGAAGCTTTCTTT	CASSPLSQRSTEAFF
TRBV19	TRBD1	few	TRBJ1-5	TGTGCCAGTAGTATAGTCCACCCGTGGGGACAGGGAGGTCAGCCCCAGCATTTT	CASSIVHPWGQGGQPQHF
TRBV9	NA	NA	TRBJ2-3	TGTGCCAGCAGCGACCCCGGGGGCTCGGCAGATACGCAGTATTTT	CASSDPGGSADTQYF
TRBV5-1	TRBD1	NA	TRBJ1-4	TGCGCCAGCAGCAGTAATCCGGGACAGAGTAATGAAAAACTGTTTTTT	CASSSNPGQSNEKLFF
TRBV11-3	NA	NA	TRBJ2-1	TGTGCCAGCAGCCCTCGGGACACTAACAATGAGCAGTTCTTC	CASSPRDTNNEQFF
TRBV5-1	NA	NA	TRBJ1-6	TGCGCCAGCAGCAACGCTGGTTTCGACTCACCCCTCCACTTT	CASSNAGFDSPLHF
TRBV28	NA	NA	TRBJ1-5	TGTGCCAGCAGTCTCCCTCGGGGGTTTGGCAATCAGCCCCAGCATTTT	CASSLPRGFGNQPQHF
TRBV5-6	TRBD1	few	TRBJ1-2	TGTGCCAGCAGCCAGACAGGGGTTCATGGCTACACCTTC	CASSQTGVHGYTF
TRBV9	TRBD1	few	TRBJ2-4	TGTGCCAGCAGCGTAGCCCCGGGACAGGGGCAAAACATTCAGTACTTC	CASSVAPGQGQNIQYF
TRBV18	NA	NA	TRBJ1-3	TGTGCCAGCTCACCCGCACCGACTTCTGGAAACACCATATATTTT	CASSPAPTSGNTIYF
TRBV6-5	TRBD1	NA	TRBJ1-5	TGTGCCAGCAGTCGGACAGGTTTGAGCAATCAGCCCCAGCATTTT	CASSRTGLSNQPQHF
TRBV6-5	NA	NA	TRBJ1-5	TGTGCCAGCAGCGGACTTATCGGTAATCAGCCCCAGCATTTT	CASSGLIGNQPQHF
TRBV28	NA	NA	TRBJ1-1	TGTGCCAGCAGTTCGGGTGTTCAACCGGGACGGAAGAACACTGAAGCTTTCTTT	CASSSGVQPGRKNTEAFF
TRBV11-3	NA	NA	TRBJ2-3	TGTGCCAGCAGCTTAGCCTCTTTGCCGCCCGGGGATACGCAGTATTTT	CASSLASLPPGDTQYF
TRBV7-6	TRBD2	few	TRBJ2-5	TGTGCCAGCAGCCTTCGACTAGCTGCTGAGACCCAGTACTTC	CASSLRLAAETQYF
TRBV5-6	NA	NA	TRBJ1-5	TGTGCCAGCAGCGGGGGGGGCAATCAGCCCCAGCATTTT	CASSGGGNQPQHF
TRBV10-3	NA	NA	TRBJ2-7	TGTGCCATCAGTGACGTGGGAGACGAGCAGTACTTC	CAISDVGDEQYF
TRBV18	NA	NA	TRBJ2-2	TGTGCCAGCTCACCTGCTCGGGAAACGGAGCTGTTTTTT	CASSPARETELFF